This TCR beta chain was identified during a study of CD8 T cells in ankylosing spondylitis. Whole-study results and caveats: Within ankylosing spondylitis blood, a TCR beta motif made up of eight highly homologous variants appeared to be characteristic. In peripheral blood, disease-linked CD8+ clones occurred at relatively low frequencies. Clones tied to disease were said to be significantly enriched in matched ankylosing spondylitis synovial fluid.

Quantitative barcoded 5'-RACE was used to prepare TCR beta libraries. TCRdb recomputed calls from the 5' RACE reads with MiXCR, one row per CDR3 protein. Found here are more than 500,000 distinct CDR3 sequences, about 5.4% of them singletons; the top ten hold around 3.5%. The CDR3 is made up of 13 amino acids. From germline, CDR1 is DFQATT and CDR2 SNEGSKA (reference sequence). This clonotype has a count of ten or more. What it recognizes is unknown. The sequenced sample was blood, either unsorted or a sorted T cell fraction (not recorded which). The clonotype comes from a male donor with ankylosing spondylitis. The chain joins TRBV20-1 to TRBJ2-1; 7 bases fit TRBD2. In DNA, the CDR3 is TGCAGCGGGCCGAGACTAGCATCCAATGAGCAGTTCTTC. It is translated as CSGPRLASNEQFF.